These 30 T cell receptor beta chains share one sample of origin, sequenced in a study of T cell responses to AZD1222 COVID-19 vaccine. The repertoire was sequenced with immunoSEQ multiplex PCR; TCRdb's copy has only in-frame clones and lacks some. This table holds some 150,000 clones, about 92% found once. This sample comprised peripheral blood, obtained 28 days after the second AZD1222 dose. These receptors came from an adult who received the AZD1222 COVID-19 vaccine.

V and J are TRBV7-9 and TRBJ1-2; no clear D. The CDR3 is 14 residues long. Trimming stripped 5 bases from V and 13 bases from J, with 23 bases between. Germline CDR1 SEHNR, CDR2 FQNEAQ (reference sequence). The CDR3 here is CASSPPEGTIDPTF. The CDR3 region has the DNA TGTGCCAGCAGCCCTCCCGAAGGAACCATCGATCCCACCTTC.

The chain employs TRBV18 and TRBJ1-1; 7 bases match TRBD1. The germline V gene encodes CDR1 KGHSH and CDR2 LQKENI. The CDR3 has 14 amino acids. V lost 6 bases and J lost 3; bases outside the gene matches: 7. The CDR3 reads CASSPFQGDTEAFF. The CDR3 DNA is TGTGCCAGCTCCCCCTTTCAGGGGGACACTGAAGCTTTCTTT. Full variable domain (missing parts from reference TRBV18 and TRBJ1-1): NAGVMQNPRHLVRRRGQEARLRCSPMKGHSHVYWYRQLPEEGLKFMVYLQKENIIDESGMPKERFSAEFPKEGPSILRIQQVVRGDSAAYFCASSPFQGDTEAFFGQGTRLTVV.

The chain joins TRBV7-2 to TRBJ1-2; 9 nucleotides line up with TRBD1. J was trimmed by 5 bases and V by 6 bases; bases with no gene match: 7. The CDR3 length is 14 residues. Germline lookup yields CDR1 SGHTA and CDR2 FQGNSA. The CDR3 protein is CASRLSGTGYGYTF. The CDR3 bases are TGTGCCAGCAGACTATCCGGGACAGGGTATGGCTACACCTTC.

The genes are TRBV15 and TRBJ1-2, with D unresolved. The CDR3 has 17 residues. Germline V CDR1 and CDR2: LNHNV, YYDKDF (reference sequence). V was shortened by 0 bases and J by 4 bases, with 18 bases between the two germline ends. The CDR3 coding sequence is TGTGCCACCAGCAGAGATATAAGGGAGGGATCCTCCTATGGCTACACCTTC. Protein: CATSRDIREGSSYGYTF.

This chain uses TRBV2 with TRBJ1-5; D is unresolved. The CDR3 is 14 residues long. V was pared by 4 bases and J by 2 bases, with 9 bases between. Germline CDR1 and CDR2: SNHLY and FYNNEI. The CDR3 spells CASSGTGGNQPQHF. CDR3 coding DNA: TGTGCCAGCAGTGGGACCGGGGGCAATCAGCCCCAGCATTTT. Based on the CDR3 plus reference TRBV2 and TRBJ1-5, the full variable domain is EPEVTQTPSHQVTQMGQEVILRCVPISNHLYFYWYRQILGQKVEFLVSFYNNEISEKSEIFDDQFSVERPDGSNFTLKIRSTKLEDSAMYFCASSGTGGNQPQHFGDGTRLSIL.

V is TRBV6-2 or TRBV6-3 and J is TRBJ1-2; D is uncertain. Between the trimmed V and J ends, which lost 3 bases and 2 bases, there was a span of 7 bases. CDR1 MNHEY and CDR2 SVGEGT come from the germline V gene. The CDR3 sequence is 13 residues long. CDR3: CASSYPENYGYTF. The CDR3 nucleotides are TGTGCCAGCAGTTATCCGGAAAACTATGGCTACACCTTC.

V gene TRBV9 combines with J gene TRBJ2-1, with 10 bases identical to TRBD2. The CDR3 extends over 18 amino acids. Looked up from germline, CDR1 is SGDLS and CDR2 is YYNGEE. V shed 1 base, J shed 6 bases, and the junction held 13 bases outside the gene matches. The CDR3 sequence is CASSVRASGSLVGNEQFF. The CDR3 region has the DNA TGTGCCAGCAGCGTAAGGGCTAGCGGGAGTTTGGTTGGCAATGAGCAGTTCTTC.

The rearrangement uses TRBV2 and TRBJ1-1; D gene uncertain. Trimming removed 5 bases at V and 4 bases at J, with 11 bases between. The germline gives CDR1 SNHLY, CDR2 FYNNEI. The CDR3 runs 13 residues. CDR3 coding DNA: TGTGCCAGCAGTTCGGAGGGAGGCACTGAAGCTTTCTTT. Translation: CASSSEGGTEAFF.

This clone occurred once. This chain uses TRBV4-3 with TRBJ1-5; TRBD1 agrees at 8 bases. The J segment lost 4 bases and the V segment lost 0 bases, leaving 5 bases of the junction unmatched. Germline CDR1 is LGHNA and CDR2 is YSLEER. The CDR3 totals 16 residues. The CDR3, as DNA: TGCGCCAGCAGCCAAGACGCGGACAGGGCAAATCAGCCCCAGCATTTT. This translates into CASSQDADRANQPQHF.

CDR3 protein: CASSQLGQGADYGYTF. Here the CDR3 DNA reads TGCGCCAGCAGCCAGCTGGGACAGGGGGCAGACTATGGCTACACCTTC. This rearrangement joins TRBV4-1 to TRBJ1-2, with 12 positions matching TRBD1. The junction had 5 bases not matched to a gene; V was cut back by 3 bases and J by 3 bases. Germline values: CDR1 MGHRA, CDR2 YSYEKL. The CDR3 contains 16 residues.

The rearrangement uses TRBV2 and TRBJ2-1; perhaps TRBD1 as D (5 bases). CDR1 SNHLY and CDR2 FYNNEI come from the germline V gene. CDR3 length equals 14 residues. Trimming cost V 3 bases and J 4 bases, with 10 bases left between them. The CDR3 coding sequence is TGTGCCAGCAGTGATTCAGGGATATACAATGAGCAGTTCTTC. Protein: CASSDSGIYNEQFF.

This clone occurred once. CDR3 DNA: TGTGCCAGCAGCTCCACTATGAATGAGCAGTTCTTC. It is translated as CASSSTMNEQFF. V is TRBV5-6 and J is TRBJ2-1, with D unresolved. The V end lost 3 bases, the J end lost 7 bases, and 8 bases lay between the germline ends. Germline CDR1 is SGHDT and CDR2 is YYEEEE. CDR3 length equals 12 residues.

The V gene is TRBV9, the J gene TRBJ2-1; weak D call: TRBD2 (6 bases). The CDR3 length is 16 residues. Trimming removed 4 bases at V and 1 base at J, with 15 bases between. CDR1 and CDR2 (germline): SGDLS, YYNGEE. CDR3 DNA: TGTGCCAGCAGCCCCCTGGGGGGAGAGTCCTACAATGAGCAGTTCTTC. This sequence encodes CASSPLGGESYNEQFF. Variable domain in full (rest from reference TRBV9 and TRBJ2-1): DSGVTQTPKHLITATGQRVTLRCSPRSGDLSVYWYQQSLDQGLQFLIQYYNGEERAKGNILERFSAQQFPDLHSELNLSSLELGDSALYFCASSPLGGESYNEQFFGPGTRLTVL.

This chain connects TRBV5-1 to TRBJ1-1; TRBD1 is a possible D gene (6 bases). V lost 1 base and J lost 3, with 13 bases in between. CDR3 length: 15 amino acids. Per germline, CDR1 SGHRS and CDR2 YFSETQ. The CDR3 sequence: CASSLFTGKDTEAFF. The DNA of the CDR3 is TGCGCCAGCAGCTTGTTTACAGGGAAGGACACTGAAGCTTTCTTT.

This chain uses TRBV29-1 with TRBJ1-2; possibly TRBD1 for D (5 bases). This CDR3 is built from 13 residues. V lost 1 base to trimming and J lost 8 bases, with 14 bases between them. The germline CDR1 and CDR2 sequences are SQVTM and ANQGSEA. The CDR3 coding sequence is TGCAGCGTTGAAGCGGGGAAGTGGGGCGGCTACACCTTC. Protein: CSVEAGKWGGYTF.

The chain combines TRBV28 with TRBJ2-7, with 12 bases aligning to TRBD1. Per germline, CDR1 MDHEN and CDR2 SYDVKM. The V segment lost 6 bases and the J segment 8 bases; nucleotides outside the gene matches: 14. The CDR3 loop spans 16 amino acids. The CDR3 protein is CASRGAGTGGGAQQYF. CDR3 DNA: TGTGCCAGCAGGGGGGCTGGGACAGGGGGCGGAGCGCAGCAGTACTTC.

V usage is TRBV15 and J usage is TRBJ1-6; 10 nucleotides align to TRBD1. The CDR3 is 16 amino acids. After removal of 6 bases from V and 10 bases from J, the junction contained 12 bases not matched to a gene. CDR1 and CDR2 from the germline V gene are LNHNV and YYDKDF (reference sequence). The CDR3 DNA is TGTGCCACCAGTCCGGGACAGGGGAGTTTCGGCTCACCCCTCCACTTT. It codes for CATSPGQGSFGSPLHF.

The rearrangement links TRBV7-8 to TRBJ1-1; D is unclear. Germline V CDR1 and CDR2: SGHVS, FQNEAQ. Trimming left V 4 bases short and J 3 bases short, with 15 bases between. The CDR3 runs 15 residues. The CDR3 spells CASSSARATDTEAFF. Here the CDR3 DNA reads TGTGCCAGCAGCTCCGCACGAGCGACGGACACTGAAGCTTTCTTT.

This chain uses TRBV11-2 with TRBJ1-1; a possible D gene is TRBD1 (5 bases). V lost 0 bases and J lost 1, with 9 bases in between. CDR3 length equals 15 residues. Per germline, CDR1 SGHAT and CDR2 FQNNGV. This chain's CDR3 is CASSLEWGANTEAFF. The DNA of the CDR3 is TGTGCCAGCAGCTTAGAGTGGGGCGCGAACACTGAAGCTTTCTTT.

The chain carries TRBV11-3 and TRBJ2-5; D may correspond to TRBD1 or TRBD2 (5 bases each). The CDR3 has 15 residues. The V end was cut by 5 bases, the J end by 2 bases, with 15 bases between. Germline V gene data show CDR1 as SGHNT and CDR2 as YENEEA. CDR3 residues: CASSQGVSTQETQYF. The CDR3 DNA reads as TGTGCCAGCAGCCAGGGAGTCAGTACACAAGAGACCCAGTACTTC.

Regarding this clone: A junction boundary mismatches the germline segment, possibly from a read error. This rearrangement joins TRBV2 to TRBJ2-5; TRBD1 is a possible D gene (5 bases). Germline V gene data show CDR1 as SNHLY and CDR2 as FYNNEI. CDR3 length: 13 residues. CDR3 nucleotide sequence: TGTGCCAGCAGGGAAGGGGCCCAAGAGACCCAGTACTTC. The encoded protein is CASREGAQETQYF. Using reference TRBV2 and TRBJ2-5 for the parts outside the CDR3, the full variable domain is EPEVTQTPSHQVTQMGQEVILRCVPISNHLYFYWYRQILGQKVEFLVSFYNNEISEKSEIFDDQFSVERPDGSNFTLKIRSTKLEDSAMYFCASREGAQETQYFGPGTRLLVL.

The chain joins TRBV5-1 to TRBJ2-3; 9 positions match TRBD1. The CDR3 sequence is 16 residues long. V gave up 1 base and J gave up 2 bases; unmatched junction bases: 5. The germline V gene has CDR1 SGHRS and CDR2 YFSETQ. CDR3 bases: TGCGCCAGCAGCTTGTACGGGACAGGGCCCACAGATACGCAGTATTTT. Translated, it gives CASSLYGTGPTDTQYF.

This clone was counted once. The V and J genes are TRBV7-2 and TRBJ2-1; D is ambiguous. Trimming took off 1 base at V and 1 base at J, with 8 bases between the two ends. Germline assignment: CDR1 SGHTA and CDR2 FQGNSA. The length of the CDR3 is 15 residues. The CDR3 loop is CASSLDTQSYNEQFF. The CDR3, as DNA: TGTGCCAGCAGCTTAGATACACAGTCCTACAATGAGCAGTTCTTC.

This chain connects TRBV11-2 to TRBJ1-6; D remains unclear. The CDR3 length is 11 residues. V was pared by 3 bases and J by 15 bases, with 9 bases between. CDR1 is SGHAT, CDR2 FQNNGV, per germline. CDR3 DNA: TGTGCCAGCAGCTTCGACCGGGTCCTCCACTTT. This encodes CASSFDRVLHF.

This clone was seen just once. The V call is TRBV14, the J call TRBJ2-1; 8 bases are a match to TRBD2. Unmatched junction bases numbered 14, after V lost 5 bases and J lost 2 bases. The length of the CDR3 is 18 residues. Germline V gene sequence: CDR1 SGHDN, CDR2 FVKESK. The CDR3 bases are TGTGCCAGCAGCTCCCCGTTTCGGGCTAGCGGGCCCTACAATGAGCAGTTCTTC. Protein product: CASSSPFRASGPYNEQFF.

V and J are TRBV7-8 and TRBJ1-1; no firm D call. This CDR3 is built from 13 residues. V was cut by 5 bases and J by 3 bases, with 10 bases left in between. Germline lookup yields CDR1 SGHVS and CDR2 FQNEAQ. CDR3 DNA: TGTGCCAGCAGCGTGCGGACCGACACTGAAGCTTTCTTT. Its translation is CASSVRTDTEAFF. The entire variable domain, with the rest obtained from reference TRBV7-8 and TRBJ1-1, is as follows: GAGVSQSPRYKVAKRGQDVALRCDPISGHVSLFWYQQALGQGPEFLTYFQNEAQLDKSGLPSDRFFAERPEGSVSTLKIQRTQQEDSAVYLCASSVRTDTEAFFGQGTRLTVV.

This clone was counted a few times. The J gene is TRBJ2-5, the V gene TRBV29-1; the D gene is possibly TRBD1 (7 bases). Germline V gene lookup returns CDR1 SQVTM and CDR2 ANQGSEA. The CDR3 length is 13 residues. V dropped 7 bases and J dropped 5 bases, with 17 bases sitting between them. The CDR3 reads CSALAGGWETQYF. CDR3 in DNA: TGCAGCGCCCTGGCAGGGGGGTGGGAGACCCAGTACTTC.

This clone was counted only a few times. The V gene is TRBV19, the J gene TRBJ2-5; 16 bases line up with TRBD2. The ends lost 5 bases at V and 5 bases at J; junction bases unmatched: 8. The CDR3 is made up of 17 amino acids. Germline V lookup: CDR1 LNHDA, CDR2 SQIVND (reference sequence). The DNA of the CDR3 is TGTGCCAGTAGTTCCGGGACTAGCGGGAGGGCCGGGGAGACCCAGTACTTC. This codes for CASSSGTSGRAGETQYF.

This chain connects TRBV19 to TRBJ2-7; TRBD1 agrees at 10 bases. Unmatched junction bases numbered 12, after V lost 5 bases and J lost 2 bases. The length of the CDR3 is 17 residues. Germline-derived CDR1 and CDR2 are LNHDA and SQIVND (reference sequence). The CDR3 reads CASSVGGTGQGTYEQYF. For the CDR3, the DNA is TGTGCCAGTAGTGTGGGGGGAACGGGACAGGGGACCTACGAGCAGTACTTC.

CDR3 bases: TGTGCCAGCAGCTTGTCCAACAGGGGACAGCCCCAGCATTTT. Its protein product is CASSLSNRGQPQHF. J is TRBJ1-5 and V is TRBV11-2; 7 bases are shared with TRBD1. Germline trimming cut 3 bases from V and 7 bases from J; bases unmatched to any gene: 6. Germline CDR1 reads SGHAT; CDR2 reads FQNNGV. The CDR3 loop spans 14 amino acids.